The clone carrying this T cell receptor (beta chain) turned up a few times. This sample stems from a study of T-cell memory formation after mild COVID-19. CDR1 is LGHNA, CDR2 YSLEER, per germline. The CDR3 is made up of 15 amino acids. V lost 0 bases to trimming and J lost 10 bases, with 13 bases between them. TCRdb itself ran the 5' RACE reads through MiXCR, one entry per CDR3 protein. The repertoire holds 45,000 to 50,000 distinct CDR3 sequences, with around 7% as singletons. The sequence derives from a man aged 18 to 35 who had mild COVID-19 (a few samples of this study predate the infection). Cell type and time point are not known. V and J are TRBV4-3 and TRBJ1-6; weak D call: TRBD1 (5 bases). The sample was PBMCs or a T cell subset sorted from them (not recorded which). Here the CDR3 DNA reads TGCGCCAGCAGCCAAGAACAGGCAATGCGGTCACCCCTCCACTTT. Translated, it gives CASSQEQAMRSPLHF.